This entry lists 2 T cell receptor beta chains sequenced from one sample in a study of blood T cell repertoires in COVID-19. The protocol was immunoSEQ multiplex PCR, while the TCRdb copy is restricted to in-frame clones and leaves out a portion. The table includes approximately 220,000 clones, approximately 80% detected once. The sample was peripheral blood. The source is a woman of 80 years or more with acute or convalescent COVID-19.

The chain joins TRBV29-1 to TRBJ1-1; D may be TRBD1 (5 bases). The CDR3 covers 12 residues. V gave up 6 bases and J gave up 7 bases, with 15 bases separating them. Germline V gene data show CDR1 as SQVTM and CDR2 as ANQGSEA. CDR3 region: CSVVKGRDEAFF. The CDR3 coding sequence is TGCAGCGTAGTTAAGGGGCGTGATGAAGCTTTCTTT.

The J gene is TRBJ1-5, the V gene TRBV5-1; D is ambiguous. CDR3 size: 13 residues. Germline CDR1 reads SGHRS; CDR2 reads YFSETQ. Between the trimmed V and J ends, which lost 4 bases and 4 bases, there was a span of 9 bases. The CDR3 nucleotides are TGCGCCAGCAGCCGCGGGGAGAATCAGCCCCAGCATTTT. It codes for CASSRGENQPQHF. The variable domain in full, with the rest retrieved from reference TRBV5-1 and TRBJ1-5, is KAGVTQTPRYLIKTRGQQVTLSCSPISGHRSVSWYQQTPGQGLQFLFEYFSETQRNKGNFPGRFSGRQFSNSRSEMNVSTLELGDSALYLCASSRGENQPQHFGDGTRLSIL.